These 9 T cell receptor beta chains originate from one sample sequenced in a study of identical twins. In TCRdb, the 5' RACE reads were re-called with MiXCR into one record per CDR3 protein. The profile shows around 340,000 distinct CDR3 sequences, approximately 10% of them singletons. Material for sequencing was naive T cells sorted from blood. Receptors were obtained from a woman aged 45-60 years in good health.

This clonotype has more than one count but fewer than ten. J is TRBJ2-5 and V is TRBV24-1; no clear D gene. The CDR3 is 11 amino acids. Germline CDR1 KGHDR, CDR2 SFDVKD. Trimming cost V 9 bases and J 5 bases, with 9 bases left between them. CDR3 residues: CATGFGETQYF. Written as DNA, the CDR3 is TGTGCCACCGGCTTTGGGGAGACCCAGTACTTC.

The CDR3 sequence is CASGESSYNEQFF. In nucleotides, the CDR3 is TGTGCCAGCGGAGAGAGCTCCTACAATGAGCAGTTCTTC. V usage is TRBV6-5 and J usage is TRBJ2-1; D remains ambiguous. V lost 8 bases and J lost 0, with 8 bases in between. Germline V gives CDR1 MNHEY, CDR2 SVGAGI. CDR3 length: 13 amino acids.

This clonotype occurred a few times. The chain joins TRBV27 to TRBJ2-1; a weak D match, TRBD2 (5 bases). Germline CDR1 reads MNHEY; CDR2 reads SMNVEV (reference sequence). V was trimmed by 5 bases and J by 0 bases, leaving 8 bases between them. The CDR3 contains 14 residues. The CDR3 spells CASSRTASYNEQFF. As DNA, the CDR3 is TGTGCCAGCAGTAGGACTGCCTCCTACAATGAGCAGTTCTTC.

This clonotype came up many times. J is TRBJ2-1 and V is TRBV2, with 9 bases aligning to TRBD2. Germline V gene lookup returns CDR1 SNHLY and CDR2 FYNNEI. With V trimmed by 3 bases and J by 5 bases, 2 bases remained unmatched. This CDR3 is built from 14 residues. The CDR3 DNA reads as TGTGCCAGCAGTGATTTAGCGGGAGACAATGAGCAGTTCTTC. Translated, it gives CASSDLAGDNEQFF.

Only a few counts were recorded for this clonotype. The V call is TRBV5-1, the J call TRBJ2-3, with D possibly TRBD1 on 6 matching bases. The CDR3 is 15 residues long. Trimming took 1 base from V and 3 from J, leaving 12 bases between them. CDR1 and CDR2 (germline): SGHRS, YFSETQ. Here the CDR3 DNA reads TGCGCCAGCAGCTTGCCGGGACAAATAACAGATACGCAGTATTTT. Its translation: CASSLPGQITDTQYF. Full variable domain (outside the CDR3, taken from reference TRBV5-1 and TRBJ2-3): KAGVTQTPRYLIKTRGQQVTLSCSPISGHRSVSWYQQTPGQGLQFLFEYFSETQRNKGNFPGRFSGRQFSNSRSEMNVSTLELGDSALYLCASSLPGQITDTQYFGPGTRLTVL.

The sample holds one count of this clonotype. Possible read error: a much larger clone is one base away. The chain combines TRBV11-2 with TRBJ1-1, with D tentatively TRBD1 (5 bases). Trimming took off 4 bases at V and 4 bases at J, with 25 bases between the two ends. The CDR3 is 18 residues long. Per germline, CDR1 SGHAT and CDR2 FQNNGV. CDR3 bases: TGTGCCAGCAGCTCAGAATCCAGGGTCGGTTTATTAGGCACTGAAGCTTTCTTT. The encoded protein is CASSSESRVGLLGTEAFF.

This clonotype was counted at least ten times. V usage is TRBV6-5 and J usage is TRBJ2-1; D is unresolved. V lost 6 bases and J 0 bases, leaving 12 bases between the germline ends. Germline V CDR1 and CDR2: MNHEY, SVGAGI. This CDR3 spans 15 amino acids. The CDR3 reads CASRMTQSSYNEQFF. For the CDR3, the DNA is TGTGCCAGCAGGATGACTCAGAGCTCCTACAATGAGCAGTTCTTC.

Only a few counts were recorded for this clonotype. The rearrangement joins TRBV6-1 to TRBJ2-7; the D call may be TRBD1 or TRBD2 (6 bases each). Germline V gives CDR1 MNHNS, CDR2 SASEGT. Trimming took 0 bases from V and 13 from J, leaving 16 bases between them. This CDR3 comprises 13 residues. The CDR3: CASSEAWGARVYV. The CDR3 nucleotides are TGTGCCAGCAGTGAAGCCTGGGGGGCGCGGGTCTACGTC.

The chain joins TRBV30 to TRBJ2-7, with D hard to call. The CDR3 sequence is 11 residues long. Trimming removed 0 bases at V and 4 bases at J, with 4 bases between. The germline V gene encodes CDR1 GTSNPN and CDR2 SVGIG (reference sequence). As DNA, the CDR3 is TGTGCCTGGAGTGTGCTTTACGAGCAGTACTTC. This gives the protein CAWSVLYEQYF.